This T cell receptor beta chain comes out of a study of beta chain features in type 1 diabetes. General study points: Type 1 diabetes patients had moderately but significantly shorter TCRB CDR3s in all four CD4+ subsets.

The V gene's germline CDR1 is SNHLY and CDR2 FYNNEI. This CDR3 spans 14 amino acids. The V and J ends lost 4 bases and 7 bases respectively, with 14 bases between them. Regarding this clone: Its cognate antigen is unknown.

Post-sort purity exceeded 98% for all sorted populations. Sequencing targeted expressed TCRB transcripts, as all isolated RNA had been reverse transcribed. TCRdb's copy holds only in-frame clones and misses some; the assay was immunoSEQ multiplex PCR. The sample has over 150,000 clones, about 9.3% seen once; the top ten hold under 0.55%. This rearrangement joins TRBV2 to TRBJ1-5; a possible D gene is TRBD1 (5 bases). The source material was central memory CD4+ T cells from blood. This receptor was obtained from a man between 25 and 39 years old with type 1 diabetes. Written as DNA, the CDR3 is TGTGCCAGCAGTGGTATAACAGGACTACAGCCCCAGCATTTT. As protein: CASSGITGLQPQHF.